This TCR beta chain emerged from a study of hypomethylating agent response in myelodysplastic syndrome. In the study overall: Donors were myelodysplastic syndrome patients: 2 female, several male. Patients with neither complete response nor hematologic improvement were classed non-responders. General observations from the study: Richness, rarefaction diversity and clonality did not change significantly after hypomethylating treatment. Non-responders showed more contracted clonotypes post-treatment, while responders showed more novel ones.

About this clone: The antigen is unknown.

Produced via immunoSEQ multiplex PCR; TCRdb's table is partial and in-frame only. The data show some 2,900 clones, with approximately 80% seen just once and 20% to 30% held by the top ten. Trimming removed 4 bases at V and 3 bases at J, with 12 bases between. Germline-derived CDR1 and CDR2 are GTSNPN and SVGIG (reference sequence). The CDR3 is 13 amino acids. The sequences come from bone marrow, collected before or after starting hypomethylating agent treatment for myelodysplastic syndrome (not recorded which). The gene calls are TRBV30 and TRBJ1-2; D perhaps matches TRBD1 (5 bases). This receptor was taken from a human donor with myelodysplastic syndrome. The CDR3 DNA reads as TGTGCCTGGATGATGGGGCGCGACTATGGCTACACCTTC. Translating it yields CAWMMGRDYGYTF.